The rows below give T cell receptor beta chains drawn from one sample of a study of response to subunit inactivated influenza vaccine. TCRdb re-called the RT-PCR reads through MiXCR, storing one row per CDR3 protein. The table lists approximately 500,000 distinct CDR3 sequences, under 15% of them singletons, with around 14% in the top ten. The specimen comprised PBMCs from blood, sampled about 40 days after vaccination. The receptor source for this set is a man aged 45 to 65 who received an inactivated influenza vaccine. The CDR3 runs from the conserved cysteine through the conserved F or W.

TRBV9	TRBJ2-5	CASSAHPGQGGETQYF
TRBV7-9	TRBJ2-3	CASSRDYKTDTQYF
TRBV6-2/TRBV6-3	TRBJ2-3	CASSKADRARTDTQYF
TRBV5-1	TRBJ2-1	CASSWTGGAGYEQFF
TRBV29-1	TRBJ1-1	CSVEARGRAWYIPEAFF
TRBV6-5	TRBJ2-5	CASSYWAGAETQYF
TRBV7-3	TRBJ2-3	CASRAGGPGDTQYF
TRBV20-1	TRBJ2-2	CSARDGDRWTGELFF
TRBV24-1	TRBJ2-1	CATSDPDFGNEQFF
TRBV19	TRBJ1-2	CASRGTAAWSYTF
TRBV5-1	TRBJ2-7	CASREVTGNEQYF
TRBV7-2	TRBJ2-1	CASSPHGSSYNEQFF
TRBV7-9	TRBJ2-7	CASSLYLNEQYF
TRBV9	TRBJ2-7	CASSVGSQGAEEQYF
TRBV9	TRBJ2-5	CASSATGDGTQYF
TRBV29-1	TRBJ2-2	CSVEDRQKLTGELFF
TRBV20-1	TRBJ2-1	CSASATSGYNEQFF
TRBV6-2/TRBV6-3	TRBJ2-1	CATRPRTSGGAFNEQFF
TRBV12-3/TRBV12-4	TRBJ1-5	CASSPGRNQPQHF
TRBV15	TRBJ1-1	CATSRDFGEGARTEAFF